Listed below are T cell receptor beta chains from one sample, sequenced in a study of CD8 T cells in Susac syndrome. TCRdb independently ran MiXCR on the immunoSEQ multiplex PCR reads; one entry per CDR3 protein. The sample records just over 150,000 distinct CDR3 sequences, roughly 94% being singletons. Sequenced: CD8+ T cells from PBMCs. These TCRs come from a human donor with multiple sclerosis. Each CDR3 is given with its conserved first and last residue. A D gene is named only where the DNA matches it firmly. A clone size is listed for some rows: how often the clone was seen (once, few, many), or a class if it is expanded.

TRBV11-2,-,TRBD1,TRBJ1-6,CASSDRDSNSPLHF,TGTGCCAGCAGCGACCGGGACAGTAATTCACCCCTCCACTTT
TRBV7-9,few,-,TRBJ1-5,CASSPPGMGNQPQHF,TGTGCCAGCAGCCCCCCCGGGATGGGCAATCAGCCCCAGCATTTT
TRBV7-2,-,-,TRBJ2-2,CASSLVGVYTGELFF,TGTGCCAGCAGCTTAGTAGGGGTTTACACCGGGGAGCTGTTTTTT
TRBV2,-,TRBD1,TRBJ2-7,CAGGQATYEQYF,TGTGCCGGGGGACAGGCTACCTACGAGCAGTACTTC
TRBV7-9,-,-,TRBJ2-7,CASSGDGFYEQYF,TGTGCCAGCAGCGGGGACGGATTCTACGAGCAGTACTTC
TRBV12-3/TRBV12-4,-,-,TRBJ2-3,CASVEAGITDTQYF,TGTGCCAGCGTTGAGGCGGGGATCACAGATACGCAGTATTTT
TRBV9,-,-,TRBJ2-1,CASTPSGDIIYNEQFF,TGTGCCAGCACCCCGAGCGGTGATATAATCTACAATGAGCAGTTCTTC
TRBV3-1,-,-,TRBJ1-1,CASSLGGQAEAFF,TGTGCCAGCAGCCTCGGGGGGCAGGCTGAAGCTTTCTTT
TRBV20-1,-,TRBD1,TRBJ2-4,CSAWDRIDLAKNIQYF,TGCAGTGCTTGGGACAGAATAGATCTAGCCAAAAACATTCAGTACTTC
TRBV9,-,-,TRBJ2-2,CASSVGVASEGLFF,TGTGCCAGCAGCGTAGGAGTTGCGAGCGAGGGGCTGTTTTTT
TRBV27,-,-,TRBJ1-6,CASSLTGAGSPLHF,TGTGCCAGCAGTTTAACGGGGGCCGGTTCACCCCTCCACTTT
TRBV7-2,-,-,TRBJ1-1,CASSLLSRNTEAFF,TGTGCCAGCAGCTTACTTTCGCGGAACACTGAAGCTTTCTTT
TRBV7-9,-,TRBD1,TRBJ1-2,CASSHSRDRGNYGYTF,TGTGCCAGCAGCCATTCTCGGGACAGGGGGAACTATGGCTACACCTTC
TRBV3-1,-,-,TRBJ2-3,CASSPWDERGDTQYF,TGTGCCAGCAGCCCTTGGGACGAGAGAGGAGATACGCAGTATTTT
TRBV3-1,-,TRBD1,TRBJ1-5,CASSTRDRDVSNQPQHF,TGTGCCAGCAGCACCCGGGACAGGGACGTTAGCAATCAGCCCCAGCATTTT
TRBV28,-,-,TRBJ1-5,CASSLARPSNQPQHF,TGTGCCAGCAGCTTAGCCCGGCCTAGCAATCAGCCCCAGCATTTT
TRBV20-1,once,TRBD2,TRBJ2-7,CSARDPGGASGEQYF,TGCAGTGCTAGAGATCCCGGGGGGGCCAGTGGGGAGCAGTACTTC
TRBV20-1,-,-,TRBJ2-7,CSARGRVNSYEQYF,TGCAGTGCTAGAGGAAGAGTAAACTCCTACGAGCAGTACTTC
TRBV4-1,-,TRBD1,TRBJ2-6,CASSQEGQGSPGANVLTF,TGCGCCAGCAGCCAAGAAGGACAGGGCTCCCCTGGGGCCAACGTCCTGACTTTC
TRBV5-8,-,TRBD1,TRBJ2-1,CASSSRDRRYNEQFF,TGTGCCAGCAGCTCACGGGACAGGAGATACAATGAGCAGTTCTTC
TRBV29-1,-,-,TRBJ1-2,CSVEFGAANYGYTF,TGCAGCGTTGAATTTGGGGCTGCTAACTATGGCTACACCTTC
TRBV5-1,-,-,TRBJ1-1,CASSFRQIGTEAFF,TGCGCCAGCAGCTTTAGACAGATAGGCACTGAAGCTTTCTTT
TRBV9,-,-,TRBJ2-3,CASSPHWAGSTDTQYF,TGTGCCAGCAGCCCCCACTGGGCAGGGAGCACAGATACGCAGTATTTT
TRBV4-1,-,-,TRBJ2-5,CASSPEGYQETQYF,TGCGCCAGCAGCCCGGAGGGGTACCAAGAGACCCAGTACTTC
TRBV3-1,once,-,TRBJ2-1,CASSQDLRILSYNEQFF,TGTGCCAGCAGCCAAGATTTGAGAATCCTCTCCTACAATGAGCAGTTCTTC
TRBV19,-,TRBD1,TRBJ1-5,CASTRDSRNQPQHF,TGTGCCAGTACCCGGGACAGTCGCAATCAGCCCCAGCATTTT